This T cell receptor (beta chain) was sequenced in a study of blood T cell repertoires in COVID-19. The wider study: The United States, Italy and Spain provided the acute and convalescent COVID-19 samples. PBMCs, B-cell-depleted T cells, or T cells provided the cDNA or gDNA that made up the material.

The CDR3 is made up of 15 amino acids. Germline V gene data show CDR1 as LGHNA and CDR2 as YSLEER. Trimming left V 4 bases short and J 3 bases short, with 16 bases between. Per the original methods: By means of reference gene primer amplification, nucleated cell counts were estimated. Only in-frame clones appear in the TCRdb table, and some are missing; sequencing was by immunoSEQ multiplex PCR. That table gives V, J and clone size, and the DNA gave D and trimming. This sample has fewer than 350,000 clones; approximately 80% occur once, and the top ten carry roughly 2.9%. Material for sequencing was peripheral blood. The chain combines TRBV4-3 with TRBJ2-7, with D perhaps TRBD2 (5 bases). The receptor's source is a woman aged 55-69 years with active or convalescent COVID-19. CDR3 in amino acids: CASSLVHGVGYEQYF. In DNA, the CDR3 is TGCGCCAGCAGCCTTGTCCACGGGGTAGGCTACGAGCAGTACTTC.